The 15 T cell receptor beta chains in this list originate from one sample, sequenced in a study of blood T cell repertoires in COVID-19. Some clones are missing from TCRdb's copy, which holds only in-frame ones; the method was immunoSEQ multiplex PCR. The sample includes hundreds of thousands of clones, approximately 85% of them seen just once. The sequenced sample consisted of peripheral blood. The receptors derive from a woman in her 70s with acute or convalescent COVID-19.

The V gene is TRBV19, the J gene TRBJ1-2; D is unclear. The CDR3 contains 13 residues. Germline V gives CDR1 LNHDA, CDR2 SQIVND (reference sequence). Trimming took off 0 bases at V and 8 bases at J, with 10 bases between the two ends. CDR3 sequence reads: CASSIERLGGYTF. DNA of the CDR3: TGTGCCAGTAGTATAGAGAGACTCGGGGGCTACACCTTC.

V usage is TRBV4-1 and J usage is TRBJ2-7, with TRBD1 matching 11 bases. Germline values: CDR1 MGHRA, CDR2 YSYEKL. The length of the CDR3 is 15 residues. V gave up 3 bases and J gave up 4 bases; unmatched junction bases: 5. Here the CDR3 DNA reads TGCGCCAGCAGCCAGCCCGGACAGGGGGCATACGAGCAGTACTTC. Amino acids: CASSQPGQGAYEQYF.

This chain connects TRBV7-6 to TRBJ2-1; D not resolved. In germline, CDR1 is SGHVS, CDR2 FNYEAQ. The CDR3 extends over 13 amino acids. V lost 1 base, J lost 8 bases, and 9 bases lay in between. The CDR3 DNA reads as TGTGCCAGCAGCTTAGGTAGCTCCGATGAGCAGTTCTTC. This codes for CASSLGSSDEQFF.

CDR3 bases: TGTGCCATCAGTGAGTTAGCGGGGTCATCTTCCTACGAGCAGTACTTC. Protein sequence: CAISELAGSSSYEQYF. V and J are TRBV10-3 and TRBJ2-7; 8 bases line up with TRBD2. V lost 1 base, J lost 1 base, and 6 bases stayed unmatched. The CDR3 extends over 16 amino acids. Germline-derived CDR1 and CDR2 are ENHRY and SYGVKD.

The table lists this clone with a few counts. The CDR3 bases are TGTGCCAGCAGCCAAGTATATCAGGGGCCGTCGGTGGGCACCATATATTTT. Translating gives CASSQVYQGPSVGTIYF. The chain joins TRBV3-1 (or the pseudogene TRBV3-2) to TRBJ1-3; possible D gene TRBD1, 6 bases. The CDR3 loop spans 17 amino acids. In germline, CDR1 is LGHDT, CDR2 YNNKEL (reference sequence). Trimming removed 1 base at V and 9 bases at J, with 22 bases between.

This chain uses TRBV11-3 with TRBJ1-1; D remains ambiguous. The CDR3 runs 13 residues. The V and J ends lost 1 base and 7 bases respectively, with 10 bases between them. CDR1 is SGHNT and CDR2 is YENEEA in the germline V gene. Written as DNA, the CDR3 is TGTGCCAGCAGCTTAGGTGATTTCGGTGAAGCTTTCTTT. It encodes CASSLGDFGEAFF.

This sequence joins TRBV4-2 and TRBJ2-1; the match to TRBD2 covers 11 bases. The CDR3 is 17 amino acids. Losses at the gene ends were 4 bases for V and 5 bases for J; bases not matched to a gene: 10. Germline values: CDR1 LGHNA, CDR2 YNFKEQ. The CDR3 DNA is TGTGCCAGCAGCCGACGTCCGGGACTAGCGGCTGACAATGAGCAGTTCTTC. As protein: CASSRRPGLAADNEQFF.

The rearrangement links TRBV7-9 to TRBJ1-1; maybe TRBD1 (5 bases). This CDR3 region has 13 residues. V lost 0 bases to trimming and J lost 9 bases, with 11 bases between them. CDR1 SEHNR and CDR2 FQNEAQ come from the germline V gene (reference sequence). The CDR3: CASSLAPTDKAFF. CDR3 coding DNA: TGTGCCAGCAGCTTAGCCCCGACAGACAAAGCTTTCTTT.

The chain uses TRBV10-3 and TRBJ1-5, with no clear D. CDR1 ENHRY and CDR2 SYGVKD come from the germline V gene. Between the trimmed V and J ends, which lost 2 bases and 4 bases, there was a span of 15 bases. The CDR3 is made up of 16 amino acids. The CDR3: CAISESYGVANQPQHF. CDR3 sequence (DNA): TGTGCCATCAGTGAGAGTTACGGAGTAGCTAATCAGCCCCAGCATTTT.

The chain combines TRBV3-1 (or the pseudogene TRBV3-2) with TRBJ1-2, with 9 nucleotides matching TRBD1. CDR1 and CDR2 (germline): LGHDT, YNNKEL (reference sequence). The CDR3 has 19 amino acids. J lost 2 bases, V lost 7 bases, and 20 bases had no gene match. CDR3 region: CASTETTPQGTGKNYGYTF. The CDR3 nucleotides read TGTGCCAGCACCGAAACCACCCCCCAAGGGACAGGGAAGAACTATGGCTACACCTTC.

The rearrangement joins TRBV5-4 to TRBJ1-1; tentative D call: TRBD1 (5 bases). The V gene's germline CDR1 is SGHNT and CDR2 YYREEE (reference sequence). The CDR3 is 13 residues long. Trimming cost V 4 bases and J 4 bases, with 11 bases left between them. The CDR3 is CASSLGGGTEAFF. CDR3 DNA sequence: TGTGCCAGCAGCCTGGGGGGGGGCACTGAAGCTTTCTTT.

The genes are TRBV24-1 and TRBJ2-1; 7 nucleotides align to TRBD1. CDR3 size: 13 residues. Looked up from germline, CDR1 is KGHDR and CDR2 is SFDVKD. Trimming took 9 bases from V and 3 from J; bases not matched to a gene: 4. This CDR3 is CATRGQDYNEQFF. DNA for the CDR3: TGTGCCACCCGTGGACAGGACTACAATGAGCAGTTCTTC.

The genes are TRBV5-6 and TRBJ1-5; 9 positions agree with TRBD1. This CDR3 comprises 17 residues. Germline CDR1 SGHDT, CDR2 YYEEEE. Trimming removed 2 bases from V and 4 bases from J; junction bases left unmatched: 10. CDR3 loop: CASSFGWGGQGNQPQHF. Written as DNA, the CDR3 is TGTGCCAGCAGCTTCGGCTGGGGGGGACAGGGAAATCAGCCCCAGCATTTT.

The genes are TRBV5-6 and TRBJ1-6; D gene uncertain. V lost 3 bases and J lost 7, with 5 bases in between. Germline V lookup: CDR1 SGHDT, CDR2 YYEEEE. This CDR3 is 12 amino acids long. CDR3: CASSSSNSPLHF. The CDR3 DNA reads as TGTGCCAGCAGCTCGTCCAATTCACCCCTCCACTTT.

Only one count was recorded for this clone. This chain links TRBV19 with TRBJ1-5, with 7 positions matching TRBD1. The V gene's germline CDR1 is LNHDA and CDR2 SQIVND (reference sequence). The trim removed 5 bases at V and 0 bases at J, leaving 4 bases unmatched. The CDR3 is 15 amino acids. DNA for the CDR3: TGTGCCAGTAGTTCGGGACAGTATAGCAATCAGCCCCAGCATTTT. This encodes CASSSGQYSNQPQHF. Full variable domain (rest looked up from reference TRBV19 and TRBJ1-5): DGGITQSPKYLFRKEGQNVTLSCEQNLNHDAMYWYRQDPGQGLRLIYYSQIVNDFQKGDIAEGYSVSREKKESFPLTVTSAQKNPTAFYLCASSSGQYSNQPQHFGDGTRLSIL.